Shown below are 25 T cell receptor beta chains from a single sample sequenced in a study of blood T cell repertoires in COVID-19. Sequencing used immunoSEQ multiplex PCR; TCRdb keeps in-frame clones, though not all of them. Of about 370,000 clones in the sample, 80% to 90% were seen once. The sample taken for sequencing was peripheral blood. The source of these receptors is a woman in her twenties or thirties with COVID-19, enrolled during active disease.

The chain combines TRBV28 with TRBJ2-7; D is possibly TRBD1 (6 bases). Germline V gene lookup returns CDR1 MDHEN and CDR2 SYDVKM. V lost 7 bases to trimming and J lost 5 bases, with 18 bases between them. This CDR3 contains 14 residues. The CDR3 DNA reads as TGTGCCAGCAATTCGGCGGCAGGGGAACACGAGCAGTACTTC. Protein sequence: CASNSAAGEHEQYF. The variable domain in full, completed from reference TRBV28 and TRBJ2-7, reads DVKVTQSSRYLVKRTGEKVFLECVQDMDHENMFWYRQDPGLGLRLIYFSYDVKMKEKGDIPEGYSVSREKKERFSLILESASTNQTSMYLCASNSAAGEHEQYFGPGTRLTVT.

The gene calls are TRBV12-3 or TRBV12-4 and TRBJ1-5; D not resolved. The CDR3 spans 12 residues. Trimming cost V 7 bases and J 5 bases, with 9 bases left between them. CDR3 coding DNA: TGTGCCAGCACCCGGGAGTATCAGCCCCAGCATTTT. Amino acid sequence: CASTREYQPQHF.

This chain uses TRBV27 with TRBJ2-3; 8 bases are shared with TRBD1. Germline V gene data show CDR1 as MNHEY and CDR2 as SMNVEV (reference sequence). The CDR3 sequence is 15 residues long. The V gene end was trimmed by 2 bases and the J gene end by 1 base; junction bases not matched to a gene: 2. The CDR3 DNA is TGTGCCAGCAGTTTAGACAGGGGAGGCACAGATACGCAGTATTTT. It specifies CASSLDRGGTDTQYF.

V is TRBV27 and J is TRBJ2-1; 11 nucleotides line up with TRBD2. V lost 2 bases, J lost 9 bases, and 12 bases stayed unmatched. CDR1 is MNHEY, CDR2 SMNVEV, per germline (reference sequence). The CDR3 totals 17 residues. The CDR3 bases are TGTGCCAGCAGTTTAATCCCCACGACTAGCGGGAAAACTGAGCAGTTCTTC. It specifies CASSLIPTTSGKTEQFF.

Only one count was recorded for this clone. The genes are TRBV30 and TRBJ2-7, with TRBD1 identical over 8 bases. V trimming: 3 bases; J trimming: 2 bases; junction bases outside the gene matches: 12. Germline-derived CDR1 and CDR2 are GTSNPN and SVGIG (reference sequence). This CDR3 has 16 residues. CDR3 bases: TGTGCCTGGAGGGCGACAGGGGTAAGGAGACCCTACGAGCAGTACTTC. Protein sequence: CAWRATGVRRPYEQYF. The full variable domain, with the rest looked up from reference TRBV30 and TRBJ2-7, is SQTIHQWPATLVQPVGSPLSLECTVEGTSNPNLYWYRQAAGRGLQLLFYSVGIGQISSEVPQNLSASRPQDRQFILSSKKLLLSDSGFYLCAWRATGVRRPYEQYFGPGTRLTVT.

The gene calls are TRBV3-1 (or the pseudogene TRBV3-2) and TRBJ2-5; no definite D call. Trimming removed 1 base from V and 3 bases from J, with 9 bases in between. CDR1 is LGHDT and CDR2 is YNNKEL in the germline V gene (reference sequence). CDR3 length: 14 residues. The CDR3 coding sequence is TGTGCCAGCAGCCAAGTTAGTTACGAAGAGACCCAGTACTTC. As protein: CASSQVSYEETQYF.

The chain links TRBV3-1 (or the pseudogene TRBV3-2) to TRBJ1-4; a possible D gene is TRBD1 (6 bases). Trimming pared 0 bases from V and 11 bases from J, leaving 13 bases between. CDR1 is LGHDT, CDR2 YNNKEL, per germline (reference sequence). This CDR3 has 14 amino acids. The DNA for the CDR3 is TGTGCCAGCAGCCAAGATGCAGGGGCAGGGAAACTGTTTTTT. Its protein product is CASSQDAGAGKLFF.

This clone has more than one count but fewer than ten. CDR3 nucleotide sequence: TGTGCCAGCAGCCTAACACCGGGACAGGGACTTGGGGCCAACGTCCTGACTTTC. Translating it yields CASSLTPGQGLGANVLTF. This chain joins TRBV7-9 and TRBJ2-6; the match to TRBD1 covers 9 bases. J lost 3 bases, V lost 5 bases, and 11 bases had no gene match. CDR1 SEHNR and CDR2 FQNEAQ come from the germline V gene (reference sequence). This CDR3 comprises 18 residues.

V is TRBV10-3 and J is TRBJ1-1; D gene ambiguous. V was clipped by 6 bases and J by 6 bases, with 8 bases between them. The CDR3 spans 11 residues. Germline loops: CDR1 ENHRY, CDR2 SYGVKD. CDR3 amino acids: CAIRGPSEAFF. The CDR3 bases are TGTGCCATCAGGGGCCCCTCTGAAGCTTTCTTT.

The CDR3: CAWSRTGGLDYGYTF. Written as DNA, the CDR3 is TGTGCCTGGAGTCGTACCGGGGGACTGGACTATGGCTACACCTTC. The chain employs TRBV30 and TRBJ1-2; tentatively, D is TRBD1 (5 bases). Between the trimmed V and J ends, which lost 2 bases and 3 bases, there was a span of 16 bases. The germline CDR1 and CDR2 sequences are GTSNPN and SVGIG (reference sequence). CDR3 length: 15 amino acids.

This chain uses TRBV27 with TRBJ2-7; a weak D match, TRBD1 (6 bases). From germline, CDR1 is MNHEY and CDR2 SMNVEV (reference sequence). V was cut by 4 bases and J by 2 bases, with 12 bases left in between. This CDR3 has 14 residues. In nucleotides, the CDR3 is TGTGCCAGCAGTTCGACAGGACCTACCTACGAGCAGTACTTC. Encoded protein: CASSSTGPTYEQYF.

The CDR3 DNA is TGTGCCAGCAGTCGTACAGGGGAGGCTGGAAACACCATATATTTT. Its protein is CASSRTGEAGNTIYF. V usage is TRBV11-2 and J usage is TRBJ1-3; the match to TRBD1 covers 7 bases. Germline values: CDR1 SGHAT, CDR2 FQNNGV. This CDR3 is 15 amino acids long. V shed 6 bases, J shed 2 bases, and the junction held 7 bases outside the gene matches.

The V and J genes are TRBV10-1 and TRBJ2-2; tentative D call: TRBD1 (5 bases). CDR1 is WNHNN and CDR2 is SYGVQD in the germline V gene (reference sequence). This CDR3 is built from 15 residues. Between the trimmed V and J ends, which lost 2 bases and 4 bases, there was a span of 11 bases. The CDR3 protein is CASSEDVRATGELFF. CDR3 in DNA: TGCGCCAGCAGTGAGGACGTCAGGGCCACCGGGGAGCTGTTTTTT.

This clone was observed once. This chain uses TRBV5-5 with TRBJ2-7; D might be TRBD1 (6 bases). CDR3 length: 16 residues. V was trimmed by 4 bases and J by 2 bases, leaving 19 bases between them. Germline CDR1 and CDR2: SGHKS and YYEKEE (reference sequence). This chain's CDR3 is CASSLPNRDPTYEQYF. Here the CDR3 DNA reads TGTGCCAGCAGCCTCCCCAACAGGGACCCGACCTACGAGCAGTACTTC.

The V call is TRBV11-2, the J call TRBJ2-7, with 8 bases matching TRBD1. The CDR3 runs to 15 residues. Germline lookup yields CDR1 SGHAT and CDR2 FQNNGV. V dropped 3 bases and J dropped 2; count of bases not matched to a gene: 6. The DNA for the CDR3 is TGTGCCAGCAGCTTCGACACGACAGGGGCCTACGAGCAGTACTTC. Protein sequence: CASSFDTTGAYEQYF.

This clone came up once. The chain combines TRBV15 with TRBJ2-3; 7 bases align to TRBD2. The germline CDR1 and CDR2 sequences are LNHNV and YYDKDF (reference sequence). The CDR3 has 13 amino acids. Trimming removed 5 bases from V and 7 bases from J; junction bases left unmatched: 6. The CDR3 DNA reads TGTGCCACCAGCGCCGGGGAGGGAAATACGCAGTATTTT. Protein sequence: CATSAGEGNTQYF.

The V call is TRBV2, the J call TRBJ2-7; TRBD1 matches 9 bases. The CDR3 contains 14 residues. The V gene's germline CDR1 is SNHLY and CDR2 FYNNEI. Losses at the gene ends were 5 bases for V and 6 bases for J; bases not matched to a gene: 8. CDR3 DNA: TGTGCCAGCAGTACCGGGACAGGGCCTTCCGAGCAGTACTTC. Protein: CASSTGTGPSEQYF.

This clone was observed a handful of times. The chain employs TRBV28 and TRBJ2-1; a possible D gene is TRBD1 (6 bases). The germline V gene has CDR1 MDHEN and CDR2 SYDVKM. This CDR3 comprises 15 residues. Trimming removed 3 bases at V and 0 bases at J, with 9 bases between. The CDR3 region is CASSLDSRSYNEQFF. In DNA form, the CDR3 reads TGTGCCAGCAGTTTGGACAGTCGCTCCTACAATGAGCAGTTCTTC.

The chain employs TRBV6-6 and TRBJ2-1; possible D gene TRBD2, 6 bases. The CDR3 runs to 15 residues. The V end was cut by 6 bases, the J end by 6 bases, with 18 bases between. Germline values: CDR1 MNHNY, CDR2 SVGAGI (reference sequence). The CDR3 coding sequence is TGTGCCAGCAGGATCGGGGGAGGATGGGGCAATGAGCAGTTCTTC. Residues: CASRIGGGWGNEQFF.

The genes are TRBV2 and TRBJ1-1, with 8 positions matching TRBD1. The trim removed 9 bases at V and 5 bases at J, leaving 5 bases unmatched. This CDR3 region has 12 residues. Germline assignment: CDR1 SNHLY and CDR2 FYNNEI. The CDR3 bases are TGTGCCAGTGGACAGGGACGGACTGAAGCTTTCTTT. This gives the protein CASGQGRTEAFF.

This clone was picked up a small number of times. J is TRBJ2-1 and V is TRBV4-1, with 7 bases aligning to TRBD1. With V trimmed by 4 bases and J by 0 bases, 9 bases remained unmatched. The germline V gene has CDR1 MGHRA and CDR2 YSYEKL. The CDR3 consists of 17 residues. Here the CDR3 DNA reads TGCGCCAGCAGCCGAAACAGGGGAGAAAGCTCCTACAATGAGCAGTTCTTC. This gives the protein CASSRNRGESSYNEQFF.

The V and J genes are TRBV7-2 and TRBJ2-3; maybe TRBD2 (6 bases). Germline lookup yields CDR1 SGHTA and CDR2 FQGNSA. V was clipped by 6 bases and J by 0 bases, with 13 bases between them. This CDR3 region has 15 residues. In DNA, the CDR3 is TGTGCCAGCAGTCTTAGCGGTCTTAGCACAGATACGCAGTATTTT. This translates into CASSLSGLSTDTQYF. The variable domain in full, completed from reference TRBV7-2 and TRBJ2-3, reads GAGVSQSPSNKVTEKGKDVELRCDPISGHTALYWYRQSLGQGLEFLIYFQGNSAPDKSGLPSDRFSAERTGGSVSTLTIQRTQQEDSAVYLCASSLSGLSTDTQYFGPGTRLTVL.

The V and J genes are TRBV5-4 and TRBJ2-7, with 11 positions matching TRBD1. The CDR3 length is 16 residues. V was clipped by 4 bases and J by 1 base; unmatched bases: 7. Germline CDR1 SGHNT, CDR2 YYREEE (reference sequence). The CDR3 region is CASSPGQGAPSYEQYF. In DNA, the CDR3 is TGTGCCAGCAGCCCAGGACAGGGGGCGCCTTCCTACGAGCAGTACTTC.

The chain links TRBV30 to TRBJ2-1, with TRBD2 matching 8 bases. V trimming: 4 bases; J trimming: 9 bases; junction bases outside the gene matches: 8. The germline gives CDR1 GTSNPN, CDR2 SVGIG (reference sequence). The CDR3 consists of 13 residues. The CDR3 loop is CAWTEAGGFEQFF. CDR3 nucleotide sequence: TGTGCCTGGACGGAGGCGGGAGGATTTGAGCAGTTCTTC.

This chain uses TRBV7-2 with TRBJ2-3; D ambiguous. Per the germline V gene, CDR1 is SGHTA and CDR2 is FQGNSA. This CDR3 contains 13 residues. Trimming took 5 bases from V and 2 from J, leaving 8 bases between them. The CDR3 DNA reads TGTGCCAGCAGCAACAGTAACACAGATACGCAGTATTTT. Translating gives CASSNSNTDTQYF.